This T cell receptor (beta chain) is drawn from a study of blood T cell repertoires in COVID-19. Whole-study context: PBMCs, B-cell-depleted T cells, or T cells were the source of the cDNA or gDNA that made up the material.

CDR1 is SNHLY and CDR2 is FYNNEI in the germline V gene. Deletions cut 4 bases from V and 4 bases from J, with 12 bases between. There are 14 residues in the CDR3. Some clones are missing from TCRdb's copy, which holds only in-frame ones; the method was immunoSEQ multiplex PCR. The data contain tens of thousands of clones, around nine tenths of them seen just once; the ten biggest clones take up 6.5% to 8%. This TCR was recovered from a human donor with active COVID-19. The donor label of this sample is uncertain. Sequencing was done on a sample of peripheral blood. V is TRBV2 and J is TRBJ2-3, with D tentatively TRBD2 (5 bases). This chain's CDR3 is CASSGLLGPDTQYF. The CDR3 coding sequence is TGTGCCAGCAGTGGACTACTAGGACCAGATACGCAGTATTTT.